The 4 T cell receptor beta chains listed next were all sequenced from one sample in a study of identical twins. TCRdb reprocessed the 5' RACE reads via MiXCR and lists one record per CDR3 protein. Among 510,000 or so distinct CDR3 sequences listed, about 15% were seen once. These records were also assigned to another study, of yellow fever vaccine responses in identical twins.

Material: CD4+ T cells sorted from blood. The receptors shown here come from a woman aged 18-29 years in good health.

The chain joins TRBV18 to TRBJ2-7; D is ambiguous. Germline CDR1 KGHSH, CDR2 LQKENI. The V end lost 3 bases, the J end lost 6 bases, and 9 bases lay between the germline ends. This CDR3 comprises 12 residues. The CDR3: CASSPGFGEQYF. The CDR3 coding sequence is TGTGCCAGCTCACCCGGTTTCGGCGAGCAGTACTTC.

This clonotype has a count of ten or more. V is TRBV10-3 and J is TRBJ2-7, with 14 positions matching TRBD2. Germline assignment: CDR1 ENHRY and CDR2 SYGVKD. This CDR3 comprises 13 residues. V lost 10 bases and J lost 10; bases outside the gene matches: 9. CDR3 nucleotide sequence: TGTGCCACCCGGGGACTAGCGGGGGATCTACAGTACGTC. Translating gives CATRGLAGDLQYV.

The rearrangement joins TRBV12-3 or TRBV12-4 to TRBJ2-5, with TRBD2 matching over 7 bases. Trimming took 3 bases from V and 2 from J; bases not matched to a gene: 6. This CDR3 has 15 amino acids. CDR3 nucleotide sequence: TGTGCCAGCAGTTTCGGGCAAGCGGGGCAAGAGACCCAGTACTTC. It codes for CASSFGQAGQETQYF.

Only a few counts were recorded for this clonotype. V and J are TRBV11-3 and TRBJ2-2; weak D call: TRBD1 (6 bases). The CDR3 spans 15 residues. The V gene's germline CDR1 is SGHNT and CDR2 YENEEA. Trimming took off 5 bases at V and 5 bases at J, with 15 bases between the two ends. The chain's CDR3 is CASSLGTQRTGELFF. CDR3 DNA sequence: TGTGCCAGCAGCCTAGGGACACAGAGGACCGGGGAGCTGTTTTTT.